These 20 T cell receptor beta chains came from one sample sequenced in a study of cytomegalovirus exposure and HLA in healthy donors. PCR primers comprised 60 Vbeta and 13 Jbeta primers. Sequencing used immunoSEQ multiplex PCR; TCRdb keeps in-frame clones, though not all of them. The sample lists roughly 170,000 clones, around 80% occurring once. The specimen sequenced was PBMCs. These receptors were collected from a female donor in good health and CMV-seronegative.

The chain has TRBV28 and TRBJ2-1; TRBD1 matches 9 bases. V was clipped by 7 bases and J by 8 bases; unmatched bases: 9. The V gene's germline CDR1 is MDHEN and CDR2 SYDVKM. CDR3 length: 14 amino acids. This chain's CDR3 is CASINGDRVDEQFF. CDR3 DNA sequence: TGTGCCAGCATCAACGGGGACAGGGTCGATGAGCAGTTCTTC.

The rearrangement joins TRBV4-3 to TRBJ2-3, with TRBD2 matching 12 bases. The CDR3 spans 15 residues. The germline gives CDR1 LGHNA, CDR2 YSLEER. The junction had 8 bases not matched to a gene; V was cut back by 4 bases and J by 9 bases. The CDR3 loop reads CASSPTSGRVGTQYF. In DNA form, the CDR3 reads TGCGCCAGCAGCCCGACTAGCGGGAGAGTCGGCACGCAGTATTTT.

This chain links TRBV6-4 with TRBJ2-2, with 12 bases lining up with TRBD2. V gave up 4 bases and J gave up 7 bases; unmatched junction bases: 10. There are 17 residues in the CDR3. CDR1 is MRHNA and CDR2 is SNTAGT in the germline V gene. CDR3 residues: CASSATLAGGPGGELFF. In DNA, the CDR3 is TGTGCCAGCAGTGCAACCCTAGCGGGAGGGCCCGGCGGGGAGCTGTTTTTT.

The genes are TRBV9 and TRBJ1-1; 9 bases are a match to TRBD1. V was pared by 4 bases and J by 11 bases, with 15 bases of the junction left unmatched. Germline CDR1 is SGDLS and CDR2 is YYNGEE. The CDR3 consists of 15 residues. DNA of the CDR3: TGTGCCAGCAGCCCCTATACCCCGGGACAGGGCGGGGCTTTCTTT. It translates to CASSPYTPGQGGAFF. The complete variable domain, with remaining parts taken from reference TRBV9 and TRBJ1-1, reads DSGVTQTPKHLITATGQRVTLRCSPRSGDLSVYWYQQSLDQGLQFLIQYYNGEERAKGNILERFSAQQFPDLHSELNLSSLELGDSALYFCASSPYTPGQGGAFFGQGTRLTVV.

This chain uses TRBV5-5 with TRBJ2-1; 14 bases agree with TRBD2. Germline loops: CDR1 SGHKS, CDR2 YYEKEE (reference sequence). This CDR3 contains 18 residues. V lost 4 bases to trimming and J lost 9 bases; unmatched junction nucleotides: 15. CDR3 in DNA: TGTGCCAGCAGCCCCCGATCGAGACTAGCGGGGGGGCTCGGTGAGCAGTTCTTC. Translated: CASSPRSRLAGGLGEQFF.

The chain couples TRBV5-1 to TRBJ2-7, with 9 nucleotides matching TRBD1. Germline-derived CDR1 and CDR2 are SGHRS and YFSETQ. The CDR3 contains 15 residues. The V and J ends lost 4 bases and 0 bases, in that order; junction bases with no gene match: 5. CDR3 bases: TGCGCCAGCAGCCTAGGACAGGGGATCTCCTACGAGCAGTACTTC. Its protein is CASSLGQGISYEQYF.

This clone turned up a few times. Written as DNA, the CDR3 is TGTGCCAGCAGCTTACCGTCCTACGGCGGGGTCGGAGCTTTCTTT. Its protein is CASSLPSYGGVGAFF. V usage is TRBV7-9 and J usage is TRBJ1-1, with no clear D. CDR3 size: 15 residues. The V end was cut by 2 bases, the J end by 10 bases, with 20 bases between. The germline gives CDR1 SEHNR, CDR2 FQNEAQ (reference sequence). Full variable domain (remainder filled in from reference TRBV7-9 and TRBJ1-1): DTGVSQNPRHKITKRGQNVTFRCDPISEHNRLYWYRQTLGQGPEFLTYFQNEAQLEKSRLLSDRFSAERPKGSFSTLEIQRTEQGDSAMYLCASSLPSYGGVGAFFGQGTRLTVV.

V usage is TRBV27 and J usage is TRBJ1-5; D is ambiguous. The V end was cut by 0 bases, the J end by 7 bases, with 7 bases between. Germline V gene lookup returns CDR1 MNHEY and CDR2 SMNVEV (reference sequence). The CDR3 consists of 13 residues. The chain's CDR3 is CASSLSNYQPQHF. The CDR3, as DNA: TGTGCCAGCAGTTTATCGAACTACCAGCCCCAGCATTTT.

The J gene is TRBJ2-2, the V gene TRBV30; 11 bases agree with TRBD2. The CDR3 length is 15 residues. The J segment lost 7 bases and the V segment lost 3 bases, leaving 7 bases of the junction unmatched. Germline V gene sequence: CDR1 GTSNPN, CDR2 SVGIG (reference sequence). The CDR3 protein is CAWRTSGAMGGELFF. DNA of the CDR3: TGTGCCTGGAGGACTAGCGGGGCCATGGGCGGGGAGCTGTTTTTT.

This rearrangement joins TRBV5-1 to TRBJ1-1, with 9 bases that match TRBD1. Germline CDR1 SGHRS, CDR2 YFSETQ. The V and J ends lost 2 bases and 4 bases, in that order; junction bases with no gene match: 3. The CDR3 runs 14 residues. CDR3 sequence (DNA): TGCGCCAGCAGCTTTGGACAGGGGTCCACTGAAGCTTTCTTT. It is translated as CASSFGQGSTEAFF.

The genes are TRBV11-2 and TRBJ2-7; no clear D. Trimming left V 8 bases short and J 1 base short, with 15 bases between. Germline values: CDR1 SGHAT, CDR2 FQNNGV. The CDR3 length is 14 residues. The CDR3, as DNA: TGTGCCAGCTCCCGGGTAGCCGGGTCCTACGAGCAGTACTTC. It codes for CASSRVAGSYEQYF.

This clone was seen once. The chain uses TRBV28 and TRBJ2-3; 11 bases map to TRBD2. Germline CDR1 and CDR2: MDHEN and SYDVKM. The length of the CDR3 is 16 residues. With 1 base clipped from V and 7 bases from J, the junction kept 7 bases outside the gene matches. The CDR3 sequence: CASSLLGSGRVNTQYF. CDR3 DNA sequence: TGTGCCAGCAGTTTATTGGGTAGCGGGAGGGTAAATACGCAGTATTTT.

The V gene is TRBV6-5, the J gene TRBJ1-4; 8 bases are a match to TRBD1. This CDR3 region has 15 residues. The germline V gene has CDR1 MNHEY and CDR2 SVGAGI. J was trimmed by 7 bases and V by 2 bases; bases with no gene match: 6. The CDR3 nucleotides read TGTGCCAGCAGTTACCGAGGACAGGGCGTTGAAAAACTGTTTTTT. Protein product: CASSYRGQGVEKLFF.

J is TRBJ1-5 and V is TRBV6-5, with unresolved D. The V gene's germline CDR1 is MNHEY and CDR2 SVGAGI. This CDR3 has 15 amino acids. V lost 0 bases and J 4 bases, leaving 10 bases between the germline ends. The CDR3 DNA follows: TGTGCCAGCAGTTACTCAGGGAGGAGGAATCAGCCCCAGCATTTT. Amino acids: CASSYSGRRNQPQHF.

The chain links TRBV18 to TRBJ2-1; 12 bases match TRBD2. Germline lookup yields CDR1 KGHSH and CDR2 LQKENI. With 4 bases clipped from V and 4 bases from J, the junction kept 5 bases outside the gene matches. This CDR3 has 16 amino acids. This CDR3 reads CASSLMTSGGYNEQFF. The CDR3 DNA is TGTGCCAGCTCACTTATGACTAGCGGGGGATACAATGAGCAGTTCTTC. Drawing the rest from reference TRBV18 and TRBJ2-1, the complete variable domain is NAGVMQNPRHLVRRRGQEARLRCSPMKGHSHVYWYRQLPEEGLKFMVYLQKENIIDESGMPKERFSAEFPKEGPSILRIQQVVRGDSAAYFCASSLMTSGGYNEQFFGPGTRLTVL.

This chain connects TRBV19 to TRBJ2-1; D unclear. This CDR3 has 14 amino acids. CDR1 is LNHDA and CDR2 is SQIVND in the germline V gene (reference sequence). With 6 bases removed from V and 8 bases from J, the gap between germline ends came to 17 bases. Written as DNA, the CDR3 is TGTGCCAGTAGCCTGTTACTCCCCCCCTATGAGCAGTTCTTC. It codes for CASSLLLPPYEQFF.

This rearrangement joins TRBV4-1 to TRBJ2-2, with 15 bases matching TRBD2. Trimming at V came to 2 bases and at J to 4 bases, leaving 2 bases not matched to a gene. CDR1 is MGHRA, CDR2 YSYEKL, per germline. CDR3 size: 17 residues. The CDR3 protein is CASSQRTSGRATGELFF. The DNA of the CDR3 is TGCGCCAGCAGCCAACGGACTAGCGGGAGGGCCACCGGGGAGCTGTTTTTT.

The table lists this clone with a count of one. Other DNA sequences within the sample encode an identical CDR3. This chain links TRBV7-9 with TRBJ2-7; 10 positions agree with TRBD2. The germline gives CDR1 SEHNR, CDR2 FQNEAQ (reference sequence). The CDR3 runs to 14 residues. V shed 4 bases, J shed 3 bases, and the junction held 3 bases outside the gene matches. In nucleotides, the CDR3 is TGTGCCAGCAGCTCGTCTAGCGGGAGCTACGAGCAGTACTTC. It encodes CASSSSSGSYEQYF.

As DNA, the CDR3 is TGTGCCAGCAGCTTCTCTAGCGGGAGTTCCTACGAGCAGTACTTC. This encodes CASSFSSGSSYEQYF. The chain couples TRBV11-1 to TRBJ2-7; the match to TRBD2 covers 10 bases. The length of the CDR3 is 15 residues. After removal of 3 bases from V and 1 base from J, the junction contained 3 bases not matched to a gene. The germline CDR1 and CDR2 sequences are SGHAT and FQDESV (reference sequence).

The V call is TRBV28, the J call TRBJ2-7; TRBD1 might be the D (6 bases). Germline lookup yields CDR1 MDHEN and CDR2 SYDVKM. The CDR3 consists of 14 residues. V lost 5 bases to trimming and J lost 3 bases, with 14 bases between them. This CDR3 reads CASSSNGGRYEQYF. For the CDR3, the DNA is TGTGCCAGCAGTAGTAATGGGGGCCGCTACGAGCAGTACTTC.